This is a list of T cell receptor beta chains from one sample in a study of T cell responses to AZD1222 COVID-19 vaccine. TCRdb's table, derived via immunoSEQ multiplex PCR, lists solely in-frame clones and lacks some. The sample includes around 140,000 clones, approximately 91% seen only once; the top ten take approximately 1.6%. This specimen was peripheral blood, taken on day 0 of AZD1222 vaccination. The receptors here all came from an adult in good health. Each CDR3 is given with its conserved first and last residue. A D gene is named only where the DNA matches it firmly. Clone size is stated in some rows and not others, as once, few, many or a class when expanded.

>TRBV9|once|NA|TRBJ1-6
TGTGCCAGCAGCGTCTCCCCCGAAAATTCACCCCTCCACTTT
CASSVSPENSPLHF
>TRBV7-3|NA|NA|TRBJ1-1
TGTGCCAGCAGCTTTGGGCAGGGGTTGTTCTTT
CASSFGQGLFF
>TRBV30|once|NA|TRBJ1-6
TGTGCCTGGAGTGTTCCGGGAGCAGGGAGTAATTCACCCCTCCACTTT
CAWSVPGAGSNSPLHF
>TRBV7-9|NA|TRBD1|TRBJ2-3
TGTGCCAGCAGCACTTGGGGGGACAGGGACATTCCCACAGATACGCAGTATTTT
CASSTWGDRDIPTDTQYF
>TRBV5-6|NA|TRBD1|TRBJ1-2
TGTGCCAGCAGCGTTCTACAGGGGGACAACTATGGCTACACCTTC
CASSVLQGDNYGYTF
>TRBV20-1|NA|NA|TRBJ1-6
TGCAGTGCTAGACGGAATTCACCCCTCCACTTT
CSARRNSPLHF
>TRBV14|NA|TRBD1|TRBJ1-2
TGTGCCAGCAGCCAAGAATGGGACAGGGGAGGTCGGGGCTACACCTTC
CASSQEWDRGGRGYTF
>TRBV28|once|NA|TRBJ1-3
TGTGCCAGCCGTCCGCAAAGCCCTGGAAACACCATATATTTT
CASRPQSPGNTIYF
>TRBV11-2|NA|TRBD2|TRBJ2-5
TGTGCCAGCAGCTTTTCTAGCGGGAGTTTCCAAGAGACCCAGTACTTC
CASSFSSGSFQETQYF
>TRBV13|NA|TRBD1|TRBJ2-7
TGTGCCAGCAGCGACCCCGGGACAGGGACATACGAGCAGTACTTC
CASSDPGTGTYEQYF
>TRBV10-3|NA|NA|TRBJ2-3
TGTGCCATCCGTAGGCGGGAATCCGCAGATACGCAGTATTTT
CAIRRRESADTQYF
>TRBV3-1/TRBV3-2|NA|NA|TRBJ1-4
TGTGCCAGCAGGGAGGCTGGTGAAAAACTGTTTTTT
CASREAGEKLFF
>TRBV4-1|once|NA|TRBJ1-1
TGCGCCAGCAGGTCGCCGACGGTAACAGTCGGGGCTGAAGCTTTCTTT
CASRSPTVTVGAEAFF
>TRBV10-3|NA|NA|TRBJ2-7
TGTGCCATCAGTGCTCACGGGGGATCCTACGAGCAGTACTTC
CAISAHGGSYEQYF
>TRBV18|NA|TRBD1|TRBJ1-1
TGTGCCAGCTCAAGGGGGCCGGAGGATAAAGCTTTCTTT
CASSRGPEDKAFF